The subject of this entry is one T cell receptor beta chain. The data were taken from a study of blood T cell repertoires in COVID-19. Study context: T cells, B-cell-depleted T cells, or PBMCs supplied cDNA or gDNA.

The CDR3 has 16 residues. V lost 1 base to trimming and J lost 7 bases; unmatched junction nucleotides: 7. The germline gives CDR1 MNHNS, CDR2 SASEGT. Authors' methods: Estimated nucleated cell counts came from reference gene primer amplification. Generated by immunoSEQ multiplex PCR, the TCRdb table keeps only in-frame clones and is missing some. V and J calls and clone size are copied from that table; D and trimming were computed from the DNA. The sample holds about 95,000 clones, around 90% seen once. The sequence derives from a woman between 70 and 85 years old with acute or convalescent COVID-19. The rearrangement links TRBV6-1 to TRBJ1-6; 7 bases agree with TRBD1. Material: peripheral blood. The CDR3 DNA reads as TGTGCCAGCAGTGAAGTTCCGGGACAGACGAATTCACCCCTCCACTTT. Protein: CASSEVPGQTNSPLHF.